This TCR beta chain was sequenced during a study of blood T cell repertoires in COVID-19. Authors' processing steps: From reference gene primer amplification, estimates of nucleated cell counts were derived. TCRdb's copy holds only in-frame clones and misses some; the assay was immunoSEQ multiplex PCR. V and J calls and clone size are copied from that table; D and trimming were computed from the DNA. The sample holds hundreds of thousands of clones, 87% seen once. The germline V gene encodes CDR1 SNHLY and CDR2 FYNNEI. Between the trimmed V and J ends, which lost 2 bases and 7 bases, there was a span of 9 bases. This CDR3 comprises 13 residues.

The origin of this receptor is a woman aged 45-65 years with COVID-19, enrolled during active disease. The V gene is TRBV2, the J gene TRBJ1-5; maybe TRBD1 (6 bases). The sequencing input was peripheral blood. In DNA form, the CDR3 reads TGTGCCAGCAGTGAAATTGGGGGCCAGCCCCAGCATTTT. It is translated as CASSEIGGQPQHF.